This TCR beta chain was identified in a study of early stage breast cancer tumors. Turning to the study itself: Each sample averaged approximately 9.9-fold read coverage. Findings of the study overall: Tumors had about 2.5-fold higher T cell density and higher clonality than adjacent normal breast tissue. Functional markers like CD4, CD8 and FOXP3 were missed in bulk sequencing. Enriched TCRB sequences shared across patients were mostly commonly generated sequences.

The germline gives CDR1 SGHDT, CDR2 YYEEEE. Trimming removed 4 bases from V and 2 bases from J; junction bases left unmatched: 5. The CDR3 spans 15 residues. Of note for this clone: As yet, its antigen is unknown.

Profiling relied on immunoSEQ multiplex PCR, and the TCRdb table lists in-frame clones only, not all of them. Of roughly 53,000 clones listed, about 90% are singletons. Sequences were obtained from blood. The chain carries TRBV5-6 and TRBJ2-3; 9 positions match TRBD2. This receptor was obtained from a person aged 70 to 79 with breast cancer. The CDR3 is CASSPAGGLTDTQYF. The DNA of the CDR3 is TGTGCCAGCAGCCCAGCGGGGGGTCTCACAGATACGCAGTATTTT.